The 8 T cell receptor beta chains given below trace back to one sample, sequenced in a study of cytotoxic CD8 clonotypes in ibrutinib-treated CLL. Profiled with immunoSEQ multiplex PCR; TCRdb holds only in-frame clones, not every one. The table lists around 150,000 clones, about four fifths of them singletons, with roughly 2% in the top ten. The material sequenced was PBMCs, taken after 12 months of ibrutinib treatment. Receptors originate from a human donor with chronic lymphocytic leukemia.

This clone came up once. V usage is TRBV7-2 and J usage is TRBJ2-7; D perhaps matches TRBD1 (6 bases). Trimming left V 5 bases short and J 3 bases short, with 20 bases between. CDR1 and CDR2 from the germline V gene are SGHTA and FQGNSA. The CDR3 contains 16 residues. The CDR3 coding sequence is TGTGCCAGCAGCAAGACAGGCTACCAGGCCCACTACGAGCAGTACTTC. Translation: CASSKTGYQAHYEQYF.

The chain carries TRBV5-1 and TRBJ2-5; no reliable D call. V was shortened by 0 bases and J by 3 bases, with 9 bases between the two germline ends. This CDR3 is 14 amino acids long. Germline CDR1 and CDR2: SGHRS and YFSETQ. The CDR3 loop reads CASSLAQQKETQYF. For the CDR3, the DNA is TGCGCCAGCAGCTTGGCACAGCAGAAAGAGACCCAGTACTTC.

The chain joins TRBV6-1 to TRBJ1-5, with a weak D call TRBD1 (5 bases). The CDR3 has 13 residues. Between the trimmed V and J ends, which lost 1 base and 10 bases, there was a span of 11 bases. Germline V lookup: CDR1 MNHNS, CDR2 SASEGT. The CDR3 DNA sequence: TGTGCCAGCAGTGAAGGGGGGAATTCCCCCCAGCATTTT. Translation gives CASSEGGNSPQHF.

The CDR3 loop reads CASSPQRDYGYTF. In DNA, the CDR3 is TGTGCCAGCAGCCCGCAGAGGGACTATGGCTACACCTTC. This chain uses TRBV7-3 with TRBJ1-2; no firm D call. Germline CDR1 and CDR2: SGHTA and FQGTGA. The CDR3 has 13 residues. Between the trimmed V and J ends, which lost 5 bases and 3 bases, there was a span of 10 bases.

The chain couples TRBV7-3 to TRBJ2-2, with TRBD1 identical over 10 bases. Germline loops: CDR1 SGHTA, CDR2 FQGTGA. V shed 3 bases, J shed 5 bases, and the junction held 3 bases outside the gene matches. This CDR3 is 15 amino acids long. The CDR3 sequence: CASSFRQGATGELFF. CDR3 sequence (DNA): TGTGCCAGCAGCTTTCGACAGGGGGCAACCGGGGAGCTGTTTTTT.

CDR3: CSVKALAGGLADTQYF. The DNA of the CDR3 is TGCAGCGTTAAGGCCCTAGCGGGGGGGTTGGCAGATACGCAGTATTTT. This sequence joins TRBV29-1 and TRBJ2-3, with 12 bases identical to TRBD2. Trimming cost V 5 bases and J 4 bases; bases outside gene matches: 10. The CDR3 spans 16 residues. Germline V gene lookup returns CDR1 SQVTM and CDR2 ANQGSEA.

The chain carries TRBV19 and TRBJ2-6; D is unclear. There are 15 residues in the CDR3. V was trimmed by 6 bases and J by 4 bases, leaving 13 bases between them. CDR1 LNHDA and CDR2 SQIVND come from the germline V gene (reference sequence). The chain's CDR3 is CASSSVLWGANVLTF. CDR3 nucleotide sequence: TGTGCCAGTAGCTCAGTTCTGTGGGGGGCCAACGTCCTGACTTTC.

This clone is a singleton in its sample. CDR3 sequence (DNA): TGCAGCGCTTGGGGACCTGTGAACACTGAAGCTTTCTTT. Amino acid sequence: CSAWGPVNTEAFF. This chain connects TRBV29-1 to TRBJ1-1, with D tentatively TRBD1 (5 bases). V shed 7 bases and J shed 0 bases, with 12 bases lying between them. This CDR3 region has 13 residues. CDR1 and CDR2 (germline): SQVTM, ANQGSEA.